This T cell receptor beta chain was captured by sequencing in a study of TIL therapy for anti-PD-1-resistant metastatic lung cancer. About the research overall: Progressing patients received lymphodepletion, expanded TIL infusion and IL-2. A handful of tumors were EGFR-mutant and two were ALK-rearranged. General study points: The baseline peripheral repertoire was partially replaced by infused TIL clonotypes that later decayed.

This CDR3 is built from 16 residues. Germline V gene lookup returns CDR1 WSHSY and CDR2 SAAADI. V was clipped by 7 bases and J by 2 bases, with 20 bases between them. Time point defined: pre-treatment sample, taken before nivolumab and TIL therapy. Stage 4 NSCLC adults joined between late 2017 and January 2020. This was the immunoSEQ v3 assay. TCRdb's copy holds only in-frame clones and misses some; the assay was immunoSEQ multiplex PCR. The sample includes 50,000 or so clones, 79% of them seen just once. Turning to this clone: The target antigen is unknown.

This specimen was blood, taken at baseline. The chain is built from TRBV10-2 and TRBJ1-2; D unresolved. The receptor's source is a woman aged 25-80 years with non-small cell lung cancer. CDR3 coding DNA: TGCGCCAGCATTGGGAGGCAGCCAATACTAAACTATGGCTACACCTTC. Its translation: CASIGRQPILNYGYTF.